This TCR beta chain emerged from a study of T cells in Graves' hyperthyroidism and ophthalmopathy. This clonotype was found many times. A much larger clone is a single base away; this may be a read error. Patients were excluded for uncontrolled infection, other autoimmune disease, pregnancy or lactation. Amplification targeted TCR beta CDR3 regions from RNA transcripts. A first-round RT-PCR of the TCR CDR3 used the HTBI primer set. TCRdb ran MiXCR on the multiplex PCR reads and lists one entry per CDR3 protein. Altogether hundreds of thousands of distinct CDR3 sequences are present, roughly 14% being singletons, with the ten largest covering 4.3%. Material: blood. The sequence derives from a woman in her forties with Graves' ophthalmopathy.

CDR3 residues: CASSTLAGGAERYF. The DNA of the CDR3 is TGTGCCAGCAGCACACTAGCGGGAGGCGCCGAGCGGTACTTC. The J gene is TRBJ2-7, the V gene TRBV12-3 or TRBV12-4; 12 nucleotides align to TRBD2. The CDR3 is 14 amino acids.